The rows below give T cell receptor beta chains drawn from one sample of a study of blood T cell repertoires in COVID-19. Clones were read by immunoSEQ multiplex PCR, and TCRdb kept only the in-frame ones, dropping some. The sample consists of around 360,000 clones, approximately 87% of them appearing once. Material for sequencing was PBMCs or T cells enriched from blood (not recorded which). The receptors come from a middle-aged man in a cohort exposed to, infected with or recovered from COVID-19 (not recorded which). The CDR3 runs from the conserved cysteine through the conserved F or W. The order of the fields is D gene, clone size, J gene, V gene, CDR3 DNA, CDR3 protein. The D gene is left open where the match is weak. Size is stated for part of the rows, as once, few or many counts, or as a class when the clone is expanded.

D: .
size: .
J: TRBJ2-4
V: TRBV7-2
DNA: TGTGCCAGCAGCTTAGCAGGGGTGGTAGCCAAAAACATTCAGTACTTC
CDR3: CASSLAGVVAKNIQYF

D: .
size: .
J: TRBJ1-1
V: TRBV7-2
DNA: TGTGCCAGCAGCTTAGCGGGACTCGTGAACACTGAAGCTTTCTTT
CDR3: CASSLAGLVNTEAFF

D: .
size: .
J: TRBJ1-1
V: TRBV18
DNA: TGTGCCAGCTCATTCAACAGGGACCGGAACACTGAAGCTTTCTTT
CDR3: CASSFNRDRNTEAFF

D: .
size: .
J: TRBJ1-2
V: TRBV4-2
DNA: TGTGCCAGCAGCCAAGATTTCCAGGGTTTCGCTGGCTACACCTTC
CDR3: CASSQDFQGFAGYTF

D: .
size: .
J: TRBJ2-5
V: TRBV7-9
DNA: TGTGCCAGCAGCTTAAGTGTCAGGGCGCAAGAGACCCAGTACTTC
CDR3: CASSLSVRAQETQYF

D: .
size: .
J: TRBJ1-1
V: TRBV5-1
DNA: TGCGCCAGCAGCGAACCCAGGGCCCCGAACACTGAAGCTTTCTTT
CDR3: CASSEPRAPNTEAFF

D: .
size: .
J: TRBJ1-2
V: TRBV6-5
DNA: TGTGCCAGCAGTTACTCGGAGGGAAGGGCTAGGGGCTACACCTTC
CDR3: CASSYSEGRARGYTF

D: .
size: .
J: TRBJ1-3
V: TRBV28
DNA: TGTGCCAGCAGTTTAGGGGGGAACTCTGGAAACACCATATATTTT
CDR3: CASSLGGNSGNTIYF

D: .
size: .
J: TRBJ1-4
V: TRBV5-1
DNA: TGCGCCAGCAGCGTTGGAAAGGGGAGGGATGAAAAACTGTTTTTT
CDR3: CASSVGKGRDEKLFF

D: TRBD1
size: .
J: TRBJ1-1
V: TRBV7-2
DNA: TGTGCCAGCAGCAACAGGGGACGGACTGAAGCTTTCTTT
CDR3: CASSNRGRTEAFF

D: TRBD2
size: .
J: TRBJ2-2
V: TRBV27
DNA: TGTGCCAGCAGAGTAGCGGGAGCCGGGGAGCTGTTTTTT
CDR3: CASRVAGAGELFF

D: .
size: .
J: TRBJ2-6
V: TRBV3-1/TRBV3-2
DNA: TGTGCCAGCAGCCAGAGACGGGTCTCTGGGGCCAACGTCCTGACTTTC
CDR3: CASSQRRVSGANVLTF

D: TRBD1
size: .
J: TRBJ1-4
V: TRBV9
DNA: TGTGCCAGCAGCGAACAGACAGGGACCTATGAAAAACTGTTTTTT
CDR3: CASSEQTGTYEKLFF

D: .
size: .
J: TRBJ1-6
V: TRBV5-8
DNA: TGTGCCAGCAGCTTGGCCGGGAGTGTGAATTCACCCCTCCACTTT
CDR3: CASSLAGSVNSPLHF

D: TRBD1
size: few
J: TRBJ1-5
V: TRBV19
DNA: TGTGCCAGTTCCGGGACAGGGAATCAGCCCCAGCATTTT
CDR3: CASSGTGNQPQHF

D: TRBD1
size: .
J: TRBJ2-1
V: TRBV11-2
DNA: TGTGCCAGCAGCGCGGCCGGGACAGTCAACAATGAGCAGTTCTTC
CDR3: CASSAAGTVNNEQFF

D: TRBD2
size: .
J: TRBJ2-5
V: TRBV7-8
DNA: TGTGCCAGCAGCCGACTAGCGGAGAGGGAAGAGACCCAGTACTTC
CDR3: CASSRLAEREETQYF

D: .
size: .
J: TRBJ2-1
V: TRBV27
DNA: TGTGCCAGCAGTATTAGGCCATACAGGGTGGATGAGCAGTTCTTC
CDR3: CASSIRPYRVDEQFF

D: TRBD1
size: .
J: TRBJ2-7
V: TRBV3-1/TRBV3-2
DNA: TGTGCCAGCAGCCGACAGACCGGGACAGGGATCTACGAGCAGTACTTC
CDR3: CASSRQTGTGIYEQYF

D: TRBD2
size: .
J: TRBJ2-7
V: TRBV7-2
DNA: TGTGCCAGCAGCTTATTCGGGACTACCGTGAGAGGGGATTTC
CDR3: CASSLFGTTVRGDF